This T cell receptor beta chain was identified during a study of T cell changes during pregnancy in multiple sclerosis. Trimming took 2 bases from V and 7 from J, leaving 12 bases between them. This CDR3 region has 14 residues. The germline V gene has CDR1 MNHEY and CDR2 SMNVEV (reference sequence). Using immunoSEQ multiplex PCR, the repertoire was profiled, and TCRdb retains in-frame clones only, with some absent. The repertoire holds some 20,000 clones, more than 75% seen once, with roughly 1.3% in the top ten. The sequence was obtained from a female donor in good health, enrolled as a control in a pregnancy study. The input for sequencing was CD4+ T cells from peripheral blood mononuclear cells, taken in the first trimester of pregnancy. This chain joins TRBV27 and TRBJ1-5; tentatively, D is TRBD1 (5 bases). Here the CDR3 DNA reads TGTGCCAGCAGTTTAGCTCCAGGGATCCAGCCCCAGCATTTT. Its translation is CASSLAPGIQPQHF.